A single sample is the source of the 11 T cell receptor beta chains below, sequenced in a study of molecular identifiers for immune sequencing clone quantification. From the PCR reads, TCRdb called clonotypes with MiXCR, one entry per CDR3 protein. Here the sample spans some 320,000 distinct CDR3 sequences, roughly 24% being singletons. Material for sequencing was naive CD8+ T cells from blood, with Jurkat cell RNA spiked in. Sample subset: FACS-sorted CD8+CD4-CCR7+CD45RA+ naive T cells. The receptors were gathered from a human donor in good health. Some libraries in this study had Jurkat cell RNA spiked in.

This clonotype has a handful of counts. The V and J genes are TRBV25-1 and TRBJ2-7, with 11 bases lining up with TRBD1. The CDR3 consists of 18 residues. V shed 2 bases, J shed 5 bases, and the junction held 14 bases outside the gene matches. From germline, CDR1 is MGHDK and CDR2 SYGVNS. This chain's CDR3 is CASSENEYRTGGADEQYF. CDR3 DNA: TGTGCCAGCAGTGAAAATGAGTATCGGACAGGGGGCGCGGACGAGCAGTACTTC.

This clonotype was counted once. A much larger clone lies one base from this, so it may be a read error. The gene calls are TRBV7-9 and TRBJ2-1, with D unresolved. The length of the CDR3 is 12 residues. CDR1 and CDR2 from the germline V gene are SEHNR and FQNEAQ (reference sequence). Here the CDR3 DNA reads TGTGCCAGCAGCTCACTTGTGGGTGAGCAGTCCTTC. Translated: CASSSLVGEQSF.

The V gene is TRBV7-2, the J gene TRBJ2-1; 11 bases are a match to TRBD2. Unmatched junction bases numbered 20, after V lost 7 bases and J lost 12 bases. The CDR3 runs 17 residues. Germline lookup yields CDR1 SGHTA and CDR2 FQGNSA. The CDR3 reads CASTPDSSGRSLGAQFF. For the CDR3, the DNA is TGTGCCAGCACCCCGGACTCTAGCGGGAGGTCATTGGGGGCGCAGTTCTTC.

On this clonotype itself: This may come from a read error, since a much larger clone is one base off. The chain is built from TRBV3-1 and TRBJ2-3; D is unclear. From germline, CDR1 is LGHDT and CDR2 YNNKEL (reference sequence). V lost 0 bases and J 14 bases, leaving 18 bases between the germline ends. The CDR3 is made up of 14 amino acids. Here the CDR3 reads CASSQEWQAVALYF. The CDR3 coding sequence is TGTGCCAGCAGCCAAGAATGGCAGGCAGTTGCGCTGTATTTT.

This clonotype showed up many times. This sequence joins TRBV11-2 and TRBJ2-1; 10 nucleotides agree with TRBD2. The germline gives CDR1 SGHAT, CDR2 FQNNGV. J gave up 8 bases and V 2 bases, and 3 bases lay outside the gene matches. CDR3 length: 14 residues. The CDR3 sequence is CASSLPGLAYEQFF. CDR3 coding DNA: TGTGCCAGCAGCTTACCGGGACTAGCGTATGAGCAGTTCTTC.

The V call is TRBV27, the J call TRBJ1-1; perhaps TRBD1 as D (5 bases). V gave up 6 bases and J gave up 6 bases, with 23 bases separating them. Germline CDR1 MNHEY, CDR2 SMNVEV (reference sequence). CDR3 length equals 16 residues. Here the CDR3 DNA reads TGTGCCAGCAGCCCTATCGTGGGGGTCCCGGACGCTGAAGCTTTCTTT. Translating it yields CASSPIVGVPDAEAFF.

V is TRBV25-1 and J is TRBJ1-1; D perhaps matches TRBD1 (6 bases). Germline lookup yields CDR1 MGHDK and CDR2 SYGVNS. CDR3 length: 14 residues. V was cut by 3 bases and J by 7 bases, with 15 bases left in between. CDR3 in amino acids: CASSDRDTGDEAFF. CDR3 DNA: TGTGCCAGCAGTGATAGGGACACCGGAGATGAAGCTTTCTTT.

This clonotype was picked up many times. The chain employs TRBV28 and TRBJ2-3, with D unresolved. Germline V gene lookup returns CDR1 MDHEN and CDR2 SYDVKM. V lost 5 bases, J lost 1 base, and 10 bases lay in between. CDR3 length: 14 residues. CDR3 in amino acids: CASSLASRTDTQYF. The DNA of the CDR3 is TGTGCCAGCAGTCTTGCCTCTCGCACAGATACGCAGTATTTT.

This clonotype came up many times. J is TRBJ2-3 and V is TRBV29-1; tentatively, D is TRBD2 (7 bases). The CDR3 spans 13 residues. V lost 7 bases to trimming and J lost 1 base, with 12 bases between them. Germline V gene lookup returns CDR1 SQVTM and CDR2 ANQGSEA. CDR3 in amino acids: CSAGGARTDTQYF. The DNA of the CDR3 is TGCAGCGCTGGGGGGGCCCGCACAGATACGCAGTATTTT.

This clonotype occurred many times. The CDR3, as DNA: TGCAGCGTTGAAGGAGCGGGCGGGAGTTCAGAGACCCAGTACTTC. Translating gives CSVEGAGGSSETQYF. The gene calls are TRBV29-1 and TRBJ2-5; 7 bases line up with TRBD2. CDR3 length equals 15 residues. V gave up 1 base and J gave up 4 bases; unmatched junction bases: 9. Germline V gene data show CDR1 as SQVTM and CDR2 as ANQGSEA.

The CDR3 DNA reads TGTGCCAGTAGTAACCGGGACAGGGGGCTTAATTCACCCCTCCACTTT. Encoded protein: CASSNRDRGLNSPLHF. The chain has TRBV19 and TRBJ1-6; 12 nucleotides line up with TRBD1. CDR3 length: 16 residues. J was trimmed by 6 bases and V by 4 bases; bases with no gene match: 4. Germline CDR1 reads LNHDA; CDR2 reads SQIVND (reference sequence).